A selection of T cell receptor beta chains follows, all from one sample in a study of blood T cells in healthy people across ages. Via MiXCR, TCRdb re-called the 5' RACE reads, giving one row per CDR3 protein. The table shows roughly 1,700,000 distinct CDR3 sequences, with 28% occurring only once. The sample consisted of blood. The receptors stem from a woman aged 25 to 39 in good health. Each CDR3 is given without its conserved first and last residue. A D gene is named only where the DNA matches it firmly.

v_gene	d_gene	j_gene	CDR3aa
TRBV20-1	-	TRBJ2-1	SALVGGAINEQF
TRBV19	-	TRBJ2-3	ASTLGATDTQY
TRBV7-2	-	TRBJ2-5	ASSFGGSGTQY
TRBV9	TRBD2	TRBJ2-5	ASSETPGGGAEETQY
TRBV12-3/TRBV12-4	-	TRBJ1-1	ASSPKTGYGTEAF
TRBV6-2/TRBV6-3	-	TRBJ2-1	ASRFTGTGPGEQF
TRBV5-5	TRBD1	TRBJ2-5	ASSWGQGAGETQY
TRBV29-1	-	TRBJ2-1	SATVPSVDYNELF
TRBV29-1	TRBD2	TRBJ2-4	SVEGAGGGTNIQY
TRBV6-1	TRBD2	TRBJ2-5	ASKGWREGRETQY
TRBV28	TRBD1	TRBJ1-1	ASSFGDRGRAVEAF
TRBV7-2	-	TRBJ1-2	ASSFDGFIYGYT
TRBV29-1	-	TRBJ2-3	STTGRRIDTQY
TRBV6-2/TRBV6-3	TRBD2	TRBJ2-1	ASSPMRERYNEQF
TRBV5-1	TRBD1	TRBJ2-3	ASSTGTASAYTQY
TRBV7-2	-	TRBJ2-2	ASSLRRFNTGELF
TRBV6-2/TRBV6-3	TRBD1	TRBJ1-1	ASSYRDRTSMNTEAF
TRBV7-2	-	TRBJ2-7	ASSDTGFTYEQY
TRBV16	-	TRBJ1-1	ASSQAAGDTEAF
TRBV12-3/TRBV12-4	-	TRBJ1-1	ASTETFTRPDAEAF
TRBV7-6	TRBD2	TRBJ2-1	ASSPRLAGFYSYNEQY
TRBV20-1	TRBD1	TRBJ1-4	SARDDPGGEKLF
TRBV6-6	-	TRBJ1-1	ASNPGGSRFAF
TRBV7-2	-	TRBJ2-1	ASSTPGHLGVDEQF
TRBV7-2	-	TRBJ2-7	ASSSGLYYEQY
TRBV20-1	-	TRBJ2-5	SASRTLGYEQY
TRBV24-1	TRBD2	TRBJ2-1	ATSDSRVAGGEGEQF